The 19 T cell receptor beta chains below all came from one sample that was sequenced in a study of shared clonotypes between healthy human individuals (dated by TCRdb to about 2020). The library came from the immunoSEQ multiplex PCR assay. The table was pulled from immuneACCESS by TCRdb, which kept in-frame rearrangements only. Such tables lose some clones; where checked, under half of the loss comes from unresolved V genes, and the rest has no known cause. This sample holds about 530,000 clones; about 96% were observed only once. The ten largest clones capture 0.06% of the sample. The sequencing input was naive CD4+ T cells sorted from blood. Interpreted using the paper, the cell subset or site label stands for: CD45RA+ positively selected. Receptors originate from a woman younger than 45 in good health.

The CDR3 loop reads CASSQGPRDRGFYEQYF. The CDR3 nucleotides read TGCGCCAGCAGCCAAGGGCCCCGGGACAGGGGCTTCTACGAGCAGTACTTC. The V gene is TRBV4-1, the J gene TRBJ2-7, with TRBD1 matching over 10 bases. This CDR3 contains 17 residues. V was pared by 1 base and J by 3 bases, with 9 bases of the junction left unmatched. Germline CDR1 is MGHRA and CDR2 is YSYEKL.

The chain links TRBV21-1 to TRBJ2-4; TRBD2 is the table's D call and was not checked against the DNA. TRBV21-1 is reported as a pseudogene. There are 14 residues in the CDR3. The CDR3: CASSKRRLGNIQYF. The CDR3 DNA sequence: TGTGCCAGCAGCAAAAGGAGGTTAGGAAACATTCAGTACTTC.

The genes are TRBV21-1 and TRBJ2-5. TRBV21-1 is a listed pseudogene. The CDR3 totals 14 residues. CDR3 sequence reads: CASSKDGAGETQYF. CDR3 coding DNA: TGTGCCAGCAGCAAAGACGGGGCAGGGGAGACCCAGTACTTC.

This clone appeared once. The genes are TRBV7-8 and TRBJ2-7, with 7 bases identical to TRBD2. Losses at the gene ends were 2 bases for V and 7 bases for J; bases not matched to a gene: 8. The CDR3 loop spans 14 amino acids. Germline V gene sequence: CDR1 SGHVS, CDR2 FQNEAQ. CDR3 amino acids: CASSLSAGAREQYF. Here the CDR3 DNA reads TGTGCCAGCAGCTTATCCGCGGGAGCACGGGAGCAGTACTTC.

CDR3 DNA sequence: TGCGCCAGCAGCGAAACCTACAATGAGCAGTTCTTC. Translating it yields CASSETYNEQFF. The rearrangement uses TRBV5-1 and TRBJ2-1; D remains unclear. Germline values: CDR1 SGHRS, CDR2 YFSETQ. V lost 4 bases to trimming and J lost 2 bases, with 4 bases between them. The CDR3 consists of 12 residues.

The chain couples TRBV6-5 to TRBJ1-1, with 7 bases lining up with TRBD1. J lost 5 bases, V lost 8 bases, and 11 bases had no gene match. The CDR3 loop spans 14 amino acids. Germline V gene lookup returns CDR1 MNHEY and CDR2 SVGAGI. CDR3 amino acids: CASLGNRGRTEAFF. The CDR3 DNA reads TGTGCCAGCCTAGGCAACAGGGGCCGGACTGAAGCTTTCTTT.

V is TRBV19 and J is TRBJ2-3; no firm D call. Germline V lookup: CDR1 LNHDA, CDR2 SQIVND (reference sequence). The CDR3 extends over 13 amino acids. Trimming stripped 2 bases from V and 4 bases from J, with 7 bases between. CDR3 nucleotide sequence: TGTGCCAGTAGTATAACTGGGGCAGATACGCAGTATTTT. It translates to CASSITGADTQYF.

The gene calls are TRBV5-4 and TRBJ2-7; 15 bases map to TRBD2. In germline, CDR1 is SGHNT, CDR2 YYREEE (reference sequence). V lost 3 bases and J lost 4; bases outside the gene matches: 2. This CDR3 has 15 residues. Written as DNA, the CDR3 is TGTGCCAGCAGCTATGGACTAGCGGGAGGGTACGAGCAGTACTTC. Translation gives CASSYGLAGGYEQYF.

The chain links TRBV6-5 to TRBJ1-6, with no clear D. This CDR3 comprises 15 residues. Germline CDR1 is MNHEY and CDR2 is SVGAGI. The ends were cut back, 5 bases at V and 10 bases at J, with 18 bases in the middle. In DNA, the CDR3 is TGTGCCAGCAGTCGGTCCTCCGGGCTCTACTCACCCCTCCACTTT. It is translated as CASSRSSGLYSPLHF.

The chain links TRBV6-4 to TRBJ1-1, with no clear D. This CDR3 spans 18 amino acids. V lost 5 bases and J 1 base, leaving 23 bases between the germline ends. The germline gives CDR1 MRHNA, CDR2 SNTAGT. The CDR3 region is CASSLLSGLEDPNTEAFF. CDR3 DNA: TGTGCCAGCAGTCTCTTAAGCGGCTTAGAGGACCCGAACACTGAAGCTTTCTTT.

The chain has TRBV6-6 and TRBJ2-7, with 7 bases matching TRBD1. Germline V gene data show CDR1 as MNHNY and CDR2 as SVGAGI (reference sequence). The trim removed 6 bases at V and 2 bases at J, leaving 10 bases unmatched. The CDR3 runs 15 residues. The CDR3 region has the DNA TGTGCCAGCAGCAGTGACAGGGAGCAACCCTACGAGCAGTACTTC. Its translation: CASSSDREQPYEQYF.

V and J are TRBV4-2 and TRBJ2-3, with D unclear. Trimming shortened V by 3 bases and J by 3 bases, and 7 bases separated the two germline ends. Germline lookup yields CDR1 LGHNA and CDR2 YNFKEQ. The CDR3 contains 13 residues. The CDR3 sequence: CASSHRSTDTQYF. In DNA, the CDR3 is TGTGCCAGCAGCCATCGGAGTACAGATACGCAGTATTTT.

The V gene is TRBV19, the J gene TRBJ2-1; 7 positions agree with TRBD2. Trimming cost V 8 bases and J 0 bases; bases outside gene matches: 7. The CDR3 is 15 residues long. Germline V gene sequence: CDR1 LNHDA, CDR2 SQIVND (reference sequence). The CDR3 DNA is TGTGCCAGTGCTAAGCGGGGCAGCTCCTACAATGAGCAGTTCTTC. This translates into CASAKRGSSYNEQFF.

The CDR3 nucleotides are TGTGCCAGCAGTTCACCGGGACAGGGAGACACCATATATTTT. Translating it yields CASSSPGQGDTIYF. The rearrangement joins TRBV28 to TRBJ1-3; 9 nucleotides agree with TRBD1. The junction had 6 bases not matched to a gene; V was cut back by 4 bases and J by 8 bases. CDR3 size: 14 residues. Looked up from germline, CDR1 is MDHEN and CDR2 is SYDVKM.

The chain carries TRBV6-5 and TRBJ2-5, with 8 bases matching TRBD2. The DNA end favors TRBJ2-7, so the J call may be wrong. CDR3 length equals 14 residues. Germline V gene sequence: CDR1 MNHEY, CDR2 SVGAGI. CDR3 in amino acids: CASSYQREFGEQYF. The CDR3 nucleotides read TGTGCCAGCAGTTACCAGCGGGAGTTTGGCGAGCAGTACTTC.

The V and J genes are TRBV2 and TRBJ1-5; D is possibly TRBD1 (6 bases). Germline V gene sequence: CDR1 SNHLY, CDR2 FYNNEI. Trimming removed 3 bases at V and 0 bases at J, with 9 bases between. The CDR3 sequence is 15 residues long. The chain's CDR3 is CASSESGHSNQPQHF. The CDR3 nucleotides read TGTGCCAGCAGTGAGTCGGGACATAGCAATCAGCCCCAGCATTTT.

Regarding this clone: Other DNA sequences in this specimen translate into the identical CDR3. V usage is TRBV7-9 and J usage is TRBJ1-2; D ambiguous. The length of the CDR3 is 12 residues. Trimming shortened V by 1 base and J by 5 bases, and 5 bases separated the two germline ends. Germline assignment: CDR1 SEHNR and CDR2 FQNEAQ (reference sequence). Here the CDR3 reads CASSLEGYGYTF. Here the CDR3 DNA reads TGTGCCAGCAGCTTAGAAGGTTATGGCTACACCTTC.

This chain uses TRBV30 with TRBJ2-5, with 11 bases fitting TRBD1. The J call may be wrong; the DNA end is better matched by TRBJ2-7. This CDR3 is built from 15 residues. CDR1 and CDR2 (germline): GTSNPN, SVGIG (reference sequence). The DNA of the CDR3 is TGTGCCTGGAGCCCTGCGGACAGGGGGCACTACGAGCAGTACTTC. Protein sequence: CAWSPADRGHYEQYF.

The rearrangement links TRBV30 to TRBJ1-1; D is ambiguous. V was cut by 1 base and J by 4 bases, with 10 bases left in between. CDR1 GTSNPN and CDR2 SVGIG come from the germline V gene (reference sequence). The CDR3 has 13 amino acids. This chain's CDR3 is CAWSEEGPTEAFF. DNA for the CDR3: TGTGCCTGGAGTGAGGAGGGTCCCACTGAAGCTTTCTTT. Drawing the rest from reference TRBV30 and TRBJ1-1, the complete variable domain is SQTIHQWPATLVQPVGSPLSLECTVEGTSNPNLYWYRQAAGRGLQLLFYSVGIGQISSEVPQNLSASRPQDRQFILSSKKLLLSDSGFYLCAWSEEGPTEAFFGQGTRLTVV.